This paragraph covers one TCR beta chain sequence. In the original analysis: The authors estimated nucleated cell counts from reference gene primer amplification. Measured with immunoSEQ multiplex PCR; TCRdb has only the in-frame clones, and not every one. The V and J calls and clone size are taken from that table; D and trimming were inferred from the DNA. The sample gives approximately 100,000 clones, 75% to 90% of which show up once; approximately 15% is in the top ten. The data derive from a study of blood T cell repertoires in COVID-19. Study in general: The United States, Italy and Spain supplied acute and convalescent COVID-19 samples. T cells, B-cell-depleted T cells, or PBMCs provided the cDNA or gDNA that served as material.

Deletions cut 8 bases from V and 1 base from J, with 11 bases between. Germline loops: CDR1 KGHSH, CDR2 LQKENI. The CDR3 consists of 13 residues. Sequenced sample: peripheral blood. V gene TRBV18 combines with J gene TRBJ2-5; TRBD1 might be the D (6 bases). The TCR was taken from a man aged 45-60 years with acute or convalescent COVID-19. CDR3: CASHRQAQETQYF. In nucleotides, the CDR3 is TGTGCCAGCCATCGACAGGCCCAAGAGACCCAGTACTTC.